These 29 T cell receptor beta chains were all obtained from the same sample, sequenced in a study of T cell clonotyping in hematopoietic cell transplantation. Time point in this sample: recipient sample about 28 days before transplant, after cytoreduction. TCRdb's table, derived via immunoSEQ multiplex PCR, lists solely in-frame clones and lacks some. The sample lists about 45,000 clones; about four fifths were seen once. The material sequenced was peripheral blood mononuclear cells, taken before stem cell transplant. These receptors came from a man in his sixties with myelodysplastic syndrome. Some clones in this sample may be carry-over from other donors' samples.

This rearrangement joins TRBV7-9 to TRBJ2-7, with 7 bases that match TRBD1. Per germline, CDR1 SEHNR and CDR2 FQNEAQ (reference sequence). The J segment lost 4 bases and the V segment lost 4 bases, leaving 4 bases of the junction unmatched. This CDR3 is 13 amino acids long. The CDR3 spells CASSSRGQYEQYF. CDR3 sequence (DNA): TGTGCCAGCAGCTCAAGGGGGCAATACGAGCAGTACTTC.

The chain has TRBV4-3 and TRBJ2-7; 14 positions match TRBD2. Germline V lookup: CDR1 LGHNA, CDR2 YSLEER. The length of the CDR3 is 15 residues. V lost 3 bases, J lost 2 bases, and 0 bases stayed unmatched. CDR3 nucleotides: TGCGCCAGCAGCCAGGGACTAGCGGGGGCCTACGAGCAGTACTTC. Its translation: CASSQGLAGAYEQYF.

The J gene is TRBJ1-5, the V gene TRBV6-6; 9 bases are shared with TRBD1. Germline V gene data show CDR1 as MNHNY and CDR2 as SVGAGI (reference sequence). With V trimmed by 2 bases and J by 4 bases, 3 bases remained unmatched. The CDR3 is 15 amino acids. CDR3 in DNA: TGTGCCAGCAGTTACCGGACAGGGGTTAATCAGCCCCAGCATTTT. This sequence encodes CASSYRTGVNQPQHF.

Sample share makes this clone medium-sized. V gene TRBV6-1 combines with J gene TRBJ1-1; 9 bases align to TRBD1. This CDR3 comprises 14 residues. V shed 7 bases, J shed 11 bases, and the junction held 14 bases outside the gene matches. From germline, CDR1 is MNHNS and CDR2 SASEGT. The chain's CDR3 is CASKTGTGRGRAFF. The CDR3 DNA follows: TGTGCCAGCAAAACCGGGACAGGGAGAGGGCGGGCTTTCTTT.

This sequence joins TRBV7-9 and TRBJ2-7; no definite D call. The germline V gene encodes CDR1 SEHNR and CDR2 FQNEAQ (reference sequence). Deletions cut 1 base from V and 0 bases from J, with 16 bases between. This CDR3 has 17 residues. The CDR3 is CASSLGVTVISSYEQYF. The CDR3 nucleotides read TGTGCCAGCAGCTTAGGTGTTACAGTTATATCCTCCTACGAGCAGTACTTC.

The rearrangement uses TRBV11-2 and TRBJ1-1; D might be TRBD1 (5 bases). The CDR3 runs 14 residues. V was pared by 6 bases and J by 4 bases, with 15 bases between. CDR1 is SGHAT and CDR2 is FQNNGV in the germline V gene. CDR3 residues: CASRGRGGGTEAFF. The CDR3 DNA is TGTGCCAGCAGGGGACGGGGAGGCGGCACTGAAGCTTTCTTT.

The chain couples TRBV5-1 to TRBJ2-6, with 7 bases fitting TRBD2. Germline trimming cut 5 bases from V and 0 bases from J; bases unmatched to any gene: 2. The CDR3 runs 15 residues. From germline, CDR1 is SGHRS and CDR2 YFSETQ. CDR3 protein: CASSGGGSGANVLTF. CDR3 nucleotide sequence: TGCGCCAGCAGTGGCGGGGGCTCTGGGGCCAACGTCCTGACTTTC.

J is TRBJ2-7 and V is TRBV11-2, with 10 bases matching TRBD1. This CDR3 is built from 14 residues. Germline V gene data show CDR1 as SGHAT and CDR2 as FQNNGV. Trimming removed 5 bases from V and 2 bases from J; junction bases left unmatched: 3. The CDR3 DNA follows: TGTGCCAGCAGCGGGGGGACAGGGGCCTACGAGCAGTACTTC. Protein: CASSGGTGAYEQYF.

In its sample, this clone was seen once. CDR3 sequence (DNA): TGTGCCAGCAGTGCCGAATCGTACGCAGATACGCAGTATTTT. It encodes CASSAESYADTQYF. The chain couples TRBV6-1 to TRBJ2-3; no clear D. This CDR3 has 14 residues. Per the germline V gene, CDR1 is MNHNS and CDR2 is SASEGT. Trimming took 4 bases from V and 4 from J, leaving 12 bases between them.

The CDR3 nucleotides are TGTGCCAGCAGCTGGGGACAGGGGGTTATCAGTGAAGCTTTCTTT. Translated, it gives CASSWGQGVISEAFF. V gene TRBV5-4 combines with J gene TRBJ1-1; 11 nucleotides match TRBD1. V shed 3 bases, J shed 7 bases, and the junction held 8 bases outside the gene matches. The germline V gene has CDR1 SGHNT and CDR2 YYREEE (reference sequence). The CDR3 runs to 15 residues. The whole variable domain, remainder taken from reference TRBV5-4 and TRBJ1-1, is ETGVTQSPTHLIKTRGQQVTLRCSSQSGHNTVSWYQQALGQGPQFIFQYYREEENGRGNFPPRFSGLQFPNYSSELNVNALELDDSALYLCASSWGQGVISEAFFGQGTRLTVV.

The chain couples TRBV6-6 to TRBJ2-7, with 10 nucleotides matching TRBD2. The CDR3 length is 15 residues. Trimming took 0 bases from V and 2 from J; bases not matched to a gene: 1. The germline gives CDR1 MNHNY, CDR2 SVGAGI (reference sequence). This chain's CDR3 is CASSYSSGGAYEQYF. The CDR3 nucleotides are TGTGCCAGCAGTTACTCAAGCGGGGGGGCCTACGAGCAGTACTTC.

The V and J genes are TRBV25-1 and TRBJ1-4, with TRBD1 matching over 7 bases. The CDR3 consists of 16 residues. Trimming removed 4 bases from V and 4 bases from J; junction bases left unmatched: 9. CDR1 and CDR2 from the germline V gene are MGHDK and SYGVNS. This CDR3 is CASSALGTVVNEKLFF. In DNA, the CDR3 is TGTGCCAGCAGTGCACTCGGGACAGTTGTTAATGAAAAACTGTTTTTT. Filled out from reference TRBV25-1 and TRBJ1-4, the complete variable domain reads EADIYQTPRYLVIGTGKKITLECSQTMGHDKMYWYQQDPGMELHLIHYSYGVNSTEKGDLSSESTVSRIRTEHFPLTLESARPSHTSQYLCASSALGTVVNEKLFFGSGTQLSVL.

The chain uses TRBV27 and TRBJ2-2; 10 bases are a match to TRBD1. This CDR3 region has 15 residues. CDR1 and CDR2 from the germline V gene are MNHEY and SMNVEV (reference sequence). V shed 5 bases, J shed 4 bases, and the junction held 4 bases outside the gene matches. This CDR3 reads CASSPGQGTTGELFF. The CDR3 DNA reads TGTGCCAGCAGTCCGGGACAGGGGACCACCGGGGAGCTGTTTTTT.

CDR3 protein: CASSLAQGNSPLHF. The CDR3 region has the DNA TGTGCCAGCAGTTTAGCGCAGGGAAATTCACCCCTCCACTTT. This chain links TRBV27 with TRBJ1-6; D may be TRBD1 (5 bases). The CDR3 runs to 14 residues. V was trimmed by 2 bases and J by 7 bases, leaving 9 bases between them. In germline, CDR1 is MNHEY, CDR2 SMNVEV (reference sequence).

The chain uses TRBV4-2 and TRBJ1-2, with D hard to call. Trimming left V 0 bases short and J 4 bases short, with 9 bases between. Germline CDR1 and CDR2: LGHNA and YNFKEQ. The CDR3 loop spans 14 amino acids. As DNA, the CDR3 is TGTGCCAGCAGCCAAGATCGGGGTTTCTATGGCTACACCTTC. Translating gives CASSQDRGFYGYTF.

The CDR3 DNA reads TGTGCCAGCAGCGCAACTAGCGGGGGTGCCTACGAGCAGTACTTC. Translation gives CASSATSGGAYEQYF. The chain employs TRBV7-2 and TRBJ2-7; 11 bases map to TRBD2. V shed 5 bases, J shed 2 bases, and the junction held 5 bases outside the gene matches. This CDR3 region has 15 residues. Germline CDR1 is SGHTA and CDR2 is FQGNSA.

The chain has TRBV12-5 and TRBJ2-7; D is possibly TRBD1 (6 bases). Germline V CDR1 and CDR2: LGHNT, FRNRAP. The V end lost 0 bases, the J end lost 2 bases, and 14 bases lay between the germline ends. The CDR3 is 16 residues long. This CDR3 reads CASGLVRGEVAYEQYF. The CDR3 DNA reads TGTGCTAGTGGTTTGGTCAGGGGCGAGGTAGCCTACGAGCAGTACTTC.

The genes are TRBV7-2 and TRBJ2-5, with D perhaps TRBD2 (5 bases). Trimming cost V 4 bases and J 2 bases, with 23 bases left between them. The CDR3 runs to 18 residues. Germline V gives CDR1 SGHTA, CDR2 FQGNSA. CDR3 nucleotides: TGTGCCAGCAGCTCAGGAGGCTATAGCCTTCTCGCACAAGAGACCCAGTACTTC. As protein: CASSSGGYSLLAQETQYF.

V and J are TRBV7-2 and TRBJ2-5; D possibly uses TRBD1 or TRBD2 (5 bases each). Trimming removed 5 bases from V and 2 bases from J, with 15 bases in between. This CDR3 contains 15 residues. CDR1 is SGHTA, CDR2 FQGNSA, per germline. The CDR3 region is CASSSWDGPQETQYF. CDR3 DNA: TGTGCCAGCAGCAGTTGGGACGGACCTCAAGAGACCCAGTACTTC.

The V call is TRBV27, the J call TRBJ1-6; D uncertain. Germline CDR1 MNHEY, CDR2 SMNVEV (reference sequence). The V gene lost 11 bases and the J gene lost 0 bases, with 11 bases spanning the gap. The CDR3 length is 14 residues. CDR3 sequence: CAARGPSYNSPLHF. The CDR3 bases are TGTGCCGCCAGAGGACCCTCCTATAATTCACCCCTCCACTTT.

V gene TRBV18 combines with J gene TRBJ2-2, with D maybe TRBD2 (6 bases). CDR3 length: 17 residues. Germline V lookup: CDR1 KGHSH, CDR2 LQKENI. The V end lost 3 bases, the J end lost 4 bases, and 18 bases lay between the germline ends. CDR3 sequence reads: CASSPDLQRATTGELFF. The CDR3 coding sequence is TGTGCCAGCTCACCCGATCTACAGCGGGCGACCACCGGGGAGCTGTTTTTT.

This chain connects TRBV5-6 to TRBJ2-6; a weak D match, TRBD1 (6 bases). This CDR3 has 15 residues. The V end lost 3 bases, the J end lost 5 bases, and 12 bases lay between the germline ends. Germline assignment: CDR1 SGHDT and CDR2 YYEEEE. CDR3 loop: CASSWTEVRANVLTF. The CDR3 DNA reads as TGTGCCAGCAGCTGGACAGAGGTCCGGGCCAACGTCCTGACTTTC.

The chain combines TRBV6-5 with TRBJ2-1, with no clear D. Trimming left V 3 bases short and J 6 bases short, with 15 bases between. The CDR3 extends over 15 amino acids. Germline assignment: CDR1 MNHEY and CDR2 SVGAGI. The CDR3 reads CASSYTAATFNEQFF. CDR3 bases: TGTGCCAGCAGTTATACGGCAGCAACCTTCAATGAGCAGTTCTTC.

The V gene is TRBV27, the J gene TRBJ1-6; 7 bases are shared with TRBD1. The ends lost 4 bases at V and 0 bases at J; junction bases unmatched: 3. Germline V CDR1 and CDR2: MNHEY, SMNVEV (reference sequence). The CDR3 length is 16 residues. CDR3 bases: TGTGCCAGCAGTTCGGGACAGAGCTCCTATAATTCACCCCTCCACTTT. Protein product: CASSSGQSSYNSPLHF.

The chain employs TRBV7-2 and TRBJ1-2; D unresolved. The CDR3 is made up of 15 amino acids. Germline V CDR1 and CDR2: SGHTA, FQGNSA. Trimming pared 1 base from V and 7 bases from J, leaving 16 bases between. Here the CDR3 reads CASSLDAGSPGGYTF. CDR3 nucleotide sequence: TGTGCCAGCAGCTTAGATGCGGGATCCCCCGGTGGCTACACCTTC.

This chain uses TRBV6-6 with TRBJ1-4; 7 bases are shared with TRBD1. This CDR3 spans 16 amino acids. CDR1 is MNHNY and CDR2 is SVGAGI in the germline V gene (reference sequence). V was pared by 2 bases and J by 6 bases, with 9 bases of the junction left unmatched. The CDR3 sequence: CASSYPQGQGYEKLFF. The CDR3 DNA reads TGTGCCAGCAGTTACCCACAGGGGCAGGGTTATGAAAAACTGTTTTTT.

A few counts support this clone. The chain links TRBV27 to TRBJ1-6; no reliable D call. This CDR3 region has 12 residues. The germline CDR1 and CDR2 sequences are MNHEY and SMNVEV (reference sequence). V lost 2 bases and J 7 bases, leaving 3 bases between the germline ends. The CDR3 DNA follows: TGTGCCAGCAGTTTAATAAATTCACCCCTCCACTTT. This encodes CASSLINSPLHF.

CDR3 sequence reads: CASSQFPGSLGYTF. The CDR3 nucleotides read TGTGCCAGCTCGCAATTTCCAGGGTCCCTAGGCTACACCTTC. This chain joins TRBV18 and TRBJ1-2; D may be TRBD1 (5 bases). Looked up from germline, CDR1 is KGHSH and CDR2 is LQKENI. Trimming took off 6 bases at V and 8 bases at J, with 19 bases between the two ends. The CDR3 runs to 14 residues. The variable domain in full, with the rest retrieved from reference TRBV18 and TRBJ1-2, is NAGVMQNPRHLVRRRGQEARLRCSPMKGHSHVYWYRQLPEEGLKFMVYLQKENIIDESGMPKERFSAEFPKEGPSILRIQQVVRGDSAAYFCASSQFPGSLGYTFGSGTRLTVV.

V gene TRBV6-5 combines with J gene TRBJ2-7; 12 positions match TRBD1. CDR3 length: 14 residues. The germline V gene encodes CDR1 MNHEY and CDR2 SVGAGI. The ends lost 6 bases at V and 4 bases at J; junction bases unmatched: 4. The CDR3 loop reads CASRKGQGAYEQYF. CDR3 coding DNA: TGTGCCAGCAGGAAGGGACAGGGGGCGTACGAGCAGTACTTC.